One sample yielded the 25 T cell receptor beta chains listed below, sequenced in a study of T cell changes during pregnancy in multiple sclerosis. Sequencing used immunoSEQ multiplex PCR; TCRdb keeps in-frame clones, though not all of them. The sample lists around 69,000 clones; approximately 90% were seen once. The specimen comprised peripheral blood, sampled in the third trimester of pregnancy. All receptors come from a female donor with multiple sclerosis, enrolled in a pregnancy study.

The chain has TRBV11-2 and TRBJ1-2, with no clear D. The V gene's germline CDR1 is SGHAT and CDR2 FQNNGV. The CDR3 spans 13 residues. V gave up 5 bases and J gave up 1 base, with 8 bases separating them. DNA of the CDR3: TGTGCCAGCAGCGAGGGCAGTAACTATGGCTACACCTTC. It codes for CASSEGSNYGYTF.

This clone is a singleton in its sample. V is TRBV4-3 and J is TRBJ1-1; the D gene is possibly TRBD1 (5 bases). The V gene's germline CDR1 is LGHNA and CDR2 YSLEER. This CDR3 is 15 amino acids long. V was cut by 0 bases and J by 6 bases, with 14 bases left in between. CDR3 sequence reads: CASSQDLYGGAEAFF. CDR3 DNA: TGCGCCAGCAGCCAAGATCTGTACGGGGGGGCTGAAGCTTTCTTT.

The CDR3 DNA reads TGTGCCAGCTCACCTCCCGGGGGGGGTGTTCTCACTGAAGCTTTCTTT. This translates into CASSPPGGGVLTEAFF. The gene calls are TRBV18 and TRBJ1-1; maybe TRBD1 (5 bases). Trimming cost V 3 bases and J 4 bases, with 18 bases left between them. The CDR3 has 16 amino acids. Germline-derived CDR1 and CDR2 are KGHSH and LQKENI. Combining the CDR3 with reference TRBV18 and TRBJ1-1 gives the whole variable domain NAGVMQNPRHLVRRRGQEARLRCSPMKGHSHVYWYRQLPEEGLKFMVYLQKENIIDESGMPKERFSAEFPKEGPSILRIQQVVRGDSAAYFCASSPPGGGVLTEAFFGQGTRLTVV.

V gene TRBV4-1 combines with J gene TRBJ1-6; TRBD1 is a possible D gene (5 bases). The germline V gene has CDR1 MGHRA and CDR2 YSYEKL. The CDR3 covers 17 residues. V was pared by 4 bases and J by 13 bases, with 26 bases between. CDR3 region: CASSPMQGWSVKAPLHF. Here the CDR3 DNA reads TGCGCCAGCAGCCCTATGCAGGGATGGTCGGTGAAGGCGCCCCTCCACTTT.

This chain connects TRBV11-2 to TRBJ1-1, with D tentatively TRBD1 (5 bases). Germline V gene sequence: CDR1 SGHAT, CDR2 FQNNGV. V gave up 4 bases and J gave up 5 bases, with 14 bases separating them. CDR3 size: 14 residues. This CDR3 is CASSSRERWTEAFF. The CDR3 DNA sequence: TGTGCCAGCAGCTCCAGGGAAAGGTGGACTGAAGCTTTCTTT.

This chain joins TRBV6-5 and TRBJ1-2; D gene ambiguous. Germline CDR1 reads MNHEY; CDR2 reads SVGAGI. The CDR3 loop spans 16 amino acids. V gave up 2 bases and J gave up 4 bases, with 17 bases separating them. CDR3 DNA sequence: TGTGCCAGCAGTTACCCCTCGGGAATTGGAAGCTATGGCTACACCTTC. It is translated as CASSYPSGIGSYGYTF.

Here the CDR3 reads CASSSAGDSYYGYTF. The DNA of the CDR3 is TGTGCCAGCAGTTCCGCCGGGGACAGCTACTATGGCTACACCTTC. This sequence joins TRBV28 and TRBJ1-2; 7 nucleotides align to TRBD1. The germline V gene has CDR1 MDHEN and CDR2 SYDVKM. V gave up 4 bases and J gave up 3 bases; unmatched junction bases: 8. The CDR3 sequence is 15 residues long.

The rearrangement joins TRBV6-6 to TRBJ1-5, with TRBD1 as a possible D gene (5 bases). V gave up 3 bases and J gave up 2 bases, with 11 bases separating them. The CDR3 is 15 amino acids. CDR1 and CDR2 from the germline V gene are MNHNY and SVGAGI (reference sequence). CDR3 protein: CASSYGRVGNQPQHF. The CDR3 DNA sequence: TGTGCCAGCAGTTATGGCAGGGTAGGCAATCAGCCCCAGCATTTT.

The chain employs TRBV4-1 and TRBJ1-5; D might be TRBD1 (6 bases). Trimming took off 0 bases at V and 0 bases at J, with 21 bases between the two ends. This CDR3 spans 20 amino acids. The V gene's germline CDR1 is MGHRA and CDR2 YSYEKL. CDR3 in DNA: TGCGCCAGCAGCCAAGATATTTCAGGGGCGGAATCCTATAGCAATCAGCCCCAGCATTTT. This gives the protein CASSQDISGAESYSNQPQHF.

The chain carries TRBV2 and TRBJ1-2, with 7 bases identical to TRBD1. V shed 5 bases, J shed 7 bases, and the junction held 10 bases outside the gene matches. This CDR3 comprises 14 residues. The germline CDR1 and CDR2 sequences are SNHLY and FYNNEI. CDR3 nucleotide sequence: TGTGCCAGCAGTCCCGACAGGGCATTCGGTGGCTACACCTTC. Protein sequence: CASSPDRAFGGYTF.

V and J are TRBV6-5 and TRBJ2-1; 9 bases agree with TRBD2. The V segment lost 6 bases and the J segment 5 bases; nucleotides outside the gene matches: 8. In germline, CDR1 is MNHEY, CDR2 SVGAGI. The length of the CDR3 is 15 residues. The CDR3 region has the DNA TGTGCCAGCAGCCGTGCGAGCGGGGGGAACAATGAGCAGTTCTTC. Residues: CASSRASGGNNEQFF.

This clone has just a few counts. The chain employs TRBV6-5 and TRBJ1-6; a weak D match, TRBD1 (5 bases). Trimming pared 6 bases from V and 8 bases from J, leaving 17 bases between. The CDR3 loop spans 15 amino acids. Germline CDR1 reads MNHEY; CDR2 reads SVGAGI. The CDR3 DNA follows: TGTGCCAGCAGCCCCGCGGGGGATGGGCATTCACCCCTCCACTTT. This encodes CASSPAGDGHSPLHF.

This chain's CDR3 is CASSPGQGEAFTYNEQFF. The CDR3 nucleotides are TGCGCCAGCAGCCCCGGACAGGGGGAGGCATTCACCTACAATGAGCAGTTCTTC. V and J are TRBV5-1 and TRBJ2-1, with 10 positions matching TRBD1. The J segment lost 2 bases and the V segment lost 4 bases, leaving 12 bases of the junction unmatched. In germline, CDR1 is SGHRS, CDR2 YFSETQ. CDR3 length: 18 residues.

The V and J genes are TRBV29-1 and TRBJ1-3, with a tentative D call TRBD1 (6 bases). Deletions cut 7 bases from V and 1 base from J, with 20 bases between. Germline V gene sequence: CDR1 SQVTM, CDR2 ANQGSEA. CDR3 size: 16 residues. CDR3 sequence (DNA): TGCAGCGCCGGGAGGGGGATAGGGGAATCTGGAAACACCATATATTTT. It encodes CSAGRGIGESGNTIYF.

The V call is TRBV7-6, the J call TRBJ1-1; 9 bases fit TRBD1. CDR3 size: 13 residues. The junction had 12 bases not matched to a gene; V was cut back by 8 bases and J by 11 bases. The germline V gene encodes CDR1 SGHVS and CDR2 FNYEAQ. CDR3 region: CASGENRGRRAFF. CDR3 in DNA: TGTGCCAGCGGGGAAAACAGGGGGCGCCGGGCTTTCTTT.

The CDR3 nucleotides are TGTGCCAGCAGTTTAGCGAACTCCTACAATGAGCAGTTCTTC. Protein sequence: CASSLANSYNEQFF. The chain is built from TRBV6-6 and TRBJ2-1; weak D call: TRBD2 (5 bases). Between the trimmed V and J ends, which lost 4 bases and 0 bases, there was a span of 7 bases. The CDR3 contains 14 residues. Germline CDR1 reads MNHNY; CDR2 reads SVGAGI (reference sequence).

J is TRBJ2-7 and V is TRBV13; TRBD2 agrees at 8 bases. This CDR3 spans 15 amino acids. Germline V gene sequence: CDR1 PRHDT, CDR2 FYEKMQ (reference sequence). Unmatched junction bases numbered 9, after V lost 5 bases and J lost 3 bases. CDR3 coding DNA: TGTGCCAGCAGCCCGACGGCTAGCGGGCACTACGAGCAGTACTTC. Translating gives CASSPTASGHYEQYF.

The chain recombines TRBV29-1 with TRBJ2-3; 16 nucleotides line up with TRBD2. This CDR3 region has 15 residues. Germline CDR1 is SQVTM and CDR2 is ANQGSEA. V trimming: 7 bases; J trimming: 4 bases; junction bases outside the gene matches: 5. The DNA of the CDR3 is TGCAGCGGGGGACTAGCGGGGGGGCATTCAGATACGCAGTATTTT. Encoded protein: CSGGLAGGHSDTQYF.

This chain links TRBV2 with TRBJ2-3; 8 positions agree with TRBD2. The CDR3 has 15 amino acids. V lost 6 bases, J lost 2 bases, and 7 bases stayed unmatched. Germline lookup yields CDR1 SNHLY and CDR2 FYNNEI. The CDR3 DNA follows: TGTGCCAGCAGCGGGGGGGGCTTCGACACAGATACGCAGTATTTT. Its protein product is CASSGGGFDTDTQYF.

The chain links TRBV5-1 to TRBJ2-3; 8 nucleotides align to TRBD2. CDR3 length: 15 residues. Germline lookup yields CDR1 SGHRS and CDR2 YFSETQ. After removal of 2 bases from V and 2 bases from J, the junction contained 4 bases not matched to a gene. The CDR3 spells CASSFTGGNTDTQYF. The CDR3 DNA reads TGCGCCAGCAGCTTCACGGGGGGGAACACAGATACGCAGTATTTT.

This rearrangement joins TRBV4-1 to TRBJ2-7, with 7 bases identical to TRBD2. From germline, CDR1 is MGHRA and CDR2 YSYEKL. CDR3 length: 17 amino acids. V lost 0 bases to trimming and J lost 4 bases; unmatched junction nucleotides: 12. The CDR3, as DNA: TGCGCCAGCAGCCAAGAGGGAGGGGACCCTTCCTTTTACGAGCAGTACTTC. This sequence encodes CASSQEGGDPSFYEQYF.

The rearrangement joins TRBV30 to TRBJ1-1, with D tentatively TRBD1 (5 bases). The CDR3 has 13 amino acids. V shed 0 bases and J shed 4 bases, with 9 bases lying between them. Germline values: CDR1 GTSNPN, CDR2 SVGIG (reference sequence). The CDR3 DNA reads TGTGCCTGGAGTGTGGGGGAGGGCACTGAAGCTTTCTTT. Amino acid sequence: CAWSVGEGTEAFF.

The DNA for the CDR3 is TGTGCCAGCATCCGGGACAGGAATCAGCCCCAGCATTTT. Translating it yields CASIRDRNQPQHF. The chain employs TRBV28 and TRBJ1-5, with TRBD1 matching 8 bases. The CDR3 contains 13 residues. Germline assignment: CDR1 MDHEN and CDR2 SYDVKM. V shed 7 bases, J shed 4 bases, and the junction held 3 bases outside the gene matches.

V is TRBV6-4 and J is TRBJ2-1; 11 positions match TRBD2. The CDR3 consists of 15 residues. V lost 4 bases, J lost 3 bases, and 2 bases stayed unmatched. Germline-derived CDR1 and CDR2 are MRHNA and SNTAGT. The CDR3 nucleotides are TGTGCCAGCAGTGGCGGACTAGCGGGCTACAATGAGCAGTTCTTC. It specifies CASSGGLAGYNEQFF.

This chain links TRBV11-3 with TRBJ2-7, with 7 bases matching TRBD2. There are 13 residues in the CDR3. Germline CDR1 SGHNT, CDR2 YENEEA. V shed 1 base and J 6 bases; nucleotides not matched to a gene: 3. The CDR3, as DNA: TGTGCCAGCAGCTTAGTCCCTAGCGGCGAGCAGTACTTC. Translation: CASSLVPSGEQYF.